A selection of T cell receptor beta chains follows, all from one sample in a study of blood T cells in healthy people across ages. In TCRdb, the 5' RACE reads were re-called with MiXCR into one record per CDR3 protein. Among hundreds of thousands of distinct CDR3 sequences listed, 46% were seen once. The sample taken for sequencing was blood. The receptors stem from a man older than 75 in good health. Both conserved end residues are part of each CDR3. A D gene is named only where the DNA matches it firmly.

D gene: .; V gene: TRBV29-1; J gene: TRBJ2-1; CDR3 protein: CSVDQYNEQFF
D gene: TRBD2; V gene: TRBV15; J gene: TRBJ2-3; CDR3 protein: CATKATGGPPTTQYF
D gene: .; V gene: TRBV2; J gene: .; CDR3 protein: CASRKDRLQETQYF
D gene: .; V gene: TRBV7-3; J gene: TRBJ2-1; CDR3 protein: CASSLAHSQGEQFF
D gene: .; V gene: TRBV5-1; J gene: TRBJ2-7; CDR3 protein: CASSLVRQGNEQYF
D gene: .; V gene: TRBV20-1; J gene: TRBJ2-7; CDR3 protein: CSPRDLYEQYF
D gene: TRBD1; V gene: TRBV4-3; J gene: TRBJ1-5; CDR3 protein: CASSQNRGVWPQHF
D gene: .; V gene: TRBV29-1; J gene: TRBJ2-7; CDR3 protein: CSVEAPLGGGYEQYF
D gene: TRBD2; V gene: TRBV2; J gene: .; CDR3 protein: CASSVLRGSSYEQYF
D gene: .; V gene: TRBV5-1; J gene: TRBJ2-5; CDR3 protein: CASSSWDMGRQTQYF
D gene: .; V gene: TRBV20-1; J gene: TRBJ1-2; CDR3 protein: CSAREWPGAELYGYTF
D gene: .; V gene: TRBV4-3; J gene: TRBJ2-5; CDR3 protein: CASSQVWQGQETQYF
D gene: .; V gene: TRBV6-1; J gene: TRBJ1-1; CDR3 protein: CASETTVEAFF
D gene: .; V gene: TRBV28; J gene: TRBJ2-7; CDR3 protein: CASSLQTPYEQYF
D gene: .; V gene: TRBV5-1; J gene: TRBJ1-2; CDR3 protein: CASSLPAVGGYTF
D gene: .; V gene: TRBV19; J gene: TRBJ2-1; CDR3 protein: CASSIAGMSSYNEQFF
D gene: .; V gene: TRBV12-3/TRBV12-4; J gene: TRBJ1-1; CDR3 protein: CASSPLFNTEAFF
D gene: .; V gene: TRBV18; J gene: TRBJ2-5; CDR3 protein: CASSPPPRQETQYF
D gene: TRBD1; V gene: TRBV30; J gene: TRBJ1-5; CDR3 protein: CAWRRTGNNQPQHF
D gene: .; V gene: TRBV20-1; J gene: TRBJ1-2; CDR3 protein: CSARTTSREGYNYGYTF
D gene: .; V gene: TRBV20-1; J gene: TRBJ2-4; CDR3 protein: CSARDSDRNIQYF
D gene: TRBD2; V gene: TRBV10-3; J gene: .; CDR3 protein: CATHPLAGVNEQYF
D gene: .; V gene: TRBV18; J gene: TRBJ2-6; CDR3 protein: CASSPRGRGNIMAGANVLTF
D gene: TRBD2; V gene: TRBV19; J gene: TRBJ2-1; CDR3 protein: CASSTTTSNNEQFF
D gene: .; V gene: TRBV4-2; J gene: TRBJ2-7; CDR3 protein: CASSQSLTSIGSYEQYF
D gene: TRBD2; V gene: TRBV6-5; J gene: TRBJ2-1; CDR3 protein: CASSYLGTSGRGLYNEQFF
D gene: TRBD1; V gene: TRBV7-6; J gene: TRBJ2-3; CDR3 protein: CASSSPSTGPRGDTQYF
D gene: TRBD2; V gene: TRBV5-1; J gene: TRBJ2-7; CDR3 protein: CANSLARQRDEQYF
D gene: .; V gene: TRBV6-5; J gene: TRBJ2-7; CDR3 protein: CASSYSVYYEQYF
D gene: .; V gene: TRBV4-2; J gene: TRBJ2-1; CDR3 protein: CASSQEASFPAGNEQFF
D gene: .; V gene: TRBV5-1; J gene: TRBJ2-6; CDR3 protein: CASRTDSSSGANVLTF
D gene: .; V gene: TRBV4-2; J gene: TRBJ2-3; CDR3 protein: CASSQVQVSTDTQYF
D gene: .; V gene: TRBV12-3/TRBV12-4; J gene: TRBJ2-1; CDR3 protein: CASRTTGGEMTSGYNEQFF
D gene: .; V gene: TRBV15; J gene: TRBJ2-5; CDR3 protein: CASEQSYQETQYF
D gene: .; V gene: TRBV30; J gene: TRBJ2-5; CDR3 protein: CAWRSRTSRGYEQYF
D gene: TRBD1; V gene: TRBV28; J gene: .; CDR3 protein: CASRMTGESYEQYF
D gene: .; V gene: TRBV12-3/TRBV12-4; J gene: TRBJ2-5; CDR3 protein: CASSFGRDFQETQYF